The 3 T cell receptor beta chains below come from one sample, sequenced in a study of early T cells in non-severe SARS-CoV-2 infection. TCRdb re-called the 5' RACE reads with MiXCR, one entry per CDR3 protein. The sample lists tens of thousands of distinct CDR3 sequences, 12% occurring once. This specimen consisted of whole blood, obtained at baseline. The source of these receptors is an adult who was a healthcare worker with PCR-confirmed SARS-CoV-2 infection or an uninfected control (not recorded which).

This clonotype has just a few counts. The chain has TRBV4-3 and TRBJ2-5; the D gene could be TRBD1 or TRBD2 (5 bases each). This CDR3 has 21 residues. V lost 0 bases and J lost 0, with 26 bases in between. Germline V gene data show CDR1 as LGHNA and CDR2 as YSLEER. CDR3: CASSQEAGTDQNERYQETQYF. CDR3 bases: TGCGCCAGCAGCCAAGAAGCTGGGACCGACCAAAATGAACGGTACCAAGAGACCCAGTACTTC.

The sample holds a few counts of this clonotype. The rearrangement joins TRBV9 to TRBJ1-6; D gene unclear. Germline loops: CDR1 SGDLS, CDR2 YYNGEE. CDR3 length equals 14 residues. Trimming took off 3 bases at V and 9 bases at J, with 13 bases between the two ends. As DNA, the CDR3 is TGTGCCAGCAGCGAGACCGTACACGGTTCACCCCTCCACTTT. Encoded protein: CASSETVHGSPLHF.

The chain links TRBV15 to TRBJ1-2, with D unresolved. V shed 5 bases and J shed 10 bases, with 11 bases lying between them. Germline loops: CDR1 LNHNV, CDR2 YYDKDF (reference sequence). This CDR3 has 11 residues. In DNA, the CDR3 is TGTGCCACCAGCCTAGGACGGGACTACACCTTC. It encodes CATSLGRDYTF.